Shown below are 10 T cell receptor beta chains from a single sample sequenced in a study of STAT5B mutations in CD4+ large granular lymphocyte leukemia. Libraries were prepared by immunoSEQ multiplex PCR; TCRdb keeps only in-frame clonotypes and omits some of them. This sample has 30,000 to 40,000 clones; 69% occur once, and the top ten carry under 3.5%. The sample comprised CD4+ T cells from blood buffy coats. Receptors were obtained from a human donor in good health.

J is TRBJ1-2 and V is TRBV4-3, with a weak D call TRBD1 (6 bases). V shed 0 bases and J shed 4 bases, with 15 bases lying between them. The V gene's germline CDR1 is LGHNA and CDR2 YSLEER. The CDR3 is made up of 16 amino acids. CDR3: CASSQDTRGLIYGYTF. CDR3 bases: TGCGCCAGCAGCCAAGACACTCGGGGGCTGATCTATGGCTACACCTTC.

The chain uses TRBV7-2 and TRBJ2-1; 7 bases are a match to TRBD2. Trimming took 3 bases from V and 1 from J; bases not matched to a gene: 6. CDR3 length: 16 residues. Germline V gene sequence: CDR1 SGHTA, CDR2 FQGNSA. CDR3 nucleotide sequence: TGTGCCAGCAGCTTGATGGGGGGGGGATCCTACAATGAGCAGTTCTTC. It translates to CASSLMGGGSYNEQFF.

The rearrangement links TRBV5-5 to TRBJ1-2; the D gene is possibly TRBD1 (5 bases). Germline-derived CDR1 and CDR2 are SGHKS and YYEKEE (reference sequence). V was clipped by 1 base and J by 4 bases, with 11 bases between them. The CDR3 has 14 residues. CDR3 protein: CASSLFGGVYGYTF. The CDR3 DNA reads as TGTGCCAGCAGCTTGTTTGGGGGGGTCTATGGCTACACCTTC.

This rearrangement joins TRBV7-9 to TRBJ2-3; 8 bases map to TRBD2. Trimming cost V 3 bases and J 3 bases; bases outside gene matches: 2. Per the germline V gene, CDR1 is SEHNR and CDR2 is FQNEAQ (reference sequence). CDR3 length: 14 amino acids. DNA of the CDR3: TGTGCCAGCAGCTTGCGGGGGGCGACAGATACGCAGTATTTT. Translating gives CASSLRGATDTQYF.

The chain links TRBV7-3 to TRBJ2-3; possible D gene TRBD1, 5 bases. V was trimmed by 1 base and J by 4 bases, leaving 12 bases between them. CDR1 is SGHTA, CDR2 FQGTGA, per germline. The CDR3 has 15 amino acids. The CDR3 loop reads CASSLRPGNPDTQYF. The CDR3 DNA reads TGTGCCAGCAGCTTAAGGCCAGGGAACCCAGATACGCAGTATTTT.

The chain's CDR3 is CASSQQGREPQHF. The CDR3 DNA reads TGCGCCAGCAGCCAACAGGGTCGAGAGCCCCAGCATTTT. The chain is built from TRBV4-1 and TRBJ1-5; TRBD1 might be the D (5 bases). CDR3 length: 13 residues. The germline CDR1 and CDR2 sequences are MGHRA and YSYEKL. The germline V and J ends were trimmed by 2 bases and 8 bases, with 10 bases remaining between them.

The chain couples TRBV6-1 to TRBJ1-2, with D hard to call. The V end was cut by 9 bases, the J end by 5 bases, with 22 bases between. Germline V gene lookup returns CDR1 MNHNS and CDR2 SASEGT. The CDR3 has 15 residues. CDR3 region: CASYGPTKTSYGYTF. The CDR3 DNA is TGTGCCAGTTACGGACCGACAAAGACCTCTTATGGCTACACCTTC.

This clone showed up just once. This sequence joins TRBV19 and TRBJ1-1, with D unresolved. The germline V and J ends were trimmed by 5 bases and 1 base, with 11 bases remaining between them. The CDR3 is 14 amino acids. The germline V gene has CDR1 LNHDA and CDR2 SQIVND (reference sequence). This chain's CDR3 is CASSRFLGNTEAFF. The CDR3 bases are TGTGCCAGTAGTCGCTTTTTGGGGAACACTGAAGCTTTCTTT. Filled out from reference TRBV19 and TRBJ1-1, the complete variable domain reads DGGITQSPKYLFRKEGQNVTLSCEQNLNHDAMYWYRQDPGQGLRLIYYSQIVNDFQKGDIAEGYSVSREKKESFPLTVTSAQKNPTAFYLCASSRFLGNTEAFFGQGTRLTVV.

V usage is TRBV6-5 and J usage is TRBJ1-6, with a tentative D call TRBD1 (6 bases). Germline V gene lookup returns CDR1 MNHEY and CDR2 SVGAGI. V lost 7 bases, J lost 5 bases, and 12 bases lay in between. The length of the CDR3 is 14 residues. CDR3 nucleotides: TGTGCCAGCACCTTGGACAGAAATAATTCACCCCTCCACTTT. Its protein is CASTLDRNNSPLHF.

The chain uses TRBV6-5 and TRBJ1-5; D may be TRBD1 (5 bases). Trimming took 6 bases from V and 2 from J, leaving 8 bases between them. Germline loops: CDR1 MNHEY, CDR2 SVGAGI. The CDR3 consists of 13 residues. CDR3 amino acids: CASRGPGNQPQHF. CDR3 sequence (DNA): TGTGCCAGCAGGGGGCCGGGCAATCAGCCCCAGCATTTT.